This TCR beta chain was found in a study of blood T cell repertoires in COVID-19. Germline-derived CDR1 and CDR2 are MNHNY and SVGAGI (reference sequence). The CDR3 extends over 15 amino acids. V shed 4 bases and J shed 6 bases, with 19 bases lying between them. As processed by the authors: For nucleated cells, counts were estimated from reference gene primer amplification. Using immunoSEQ multiplex PCR, the repertoire was profiled, and TCRdb retains in-frame clones only, with some absent. V and J calls and clone size are those listed in that table; D and trimming were worked out from the DNA. This sample has about 190,000 clones, with 65% to 90% found just once. Assignment of participants to cohorts was predicated upon participant-reported clinical history. This clone was observed many times.

V usage is TRBV6-6 and J usage is TRBJ2-7; D ambiguous. The sequence was collected from a woman aged 60-70 years with acute COVID-19. Input material: PBMCs or T cells enriched from blood (not recorded which). CDR3 bases: TGTGCCAGCAGTTCCACCGCGGTCGCGCCCTCCGAGCAGTACTTC. It is translated as CASSSTAVAPSEQYF.